This T cell receptor beta chain is drawn from a study of shared clonotypes between healthy human individuals. Turning to this clone: Antigen unknown.

V was clipped by 7 bases and J by 3 bases; unmatched bases: 9. This CDR3 comprises 15 residues. Looked up from germline, CDR1 is MNHEY and CDR2 is SVGAGI. Study-wide results and limits: A reduction in generation probabilities was seen for non-shared clonotypes relative to those shared by all four donors. Roughly 4.7% was the fraction of naive CD4 clonotypes found shared across four donors.

Each sorted subset replicate got 200 ng genomic DNA, tens of thousands of genomes. Source study methods: Filtering differed because ImmunoSEQ produced junction-only sequences that carried no quality scores. Repertoires were generated with immunoSEQ multiplex PCR, while TCRdb's copy carries only in-frame clones and drops some. The V and J calls and clone size are taken from that table; D and trimming were inferred from the DNA. This table has some 2.4 million clones, 90% to 95% appearing once. This TCR came from a man in his late teens or twenties in good health. Some clones in this sample may be carry-over from other donors' samples. The sequencing sample was made of naive CD4+ T cells from PBMCs. Subset indicated: CD45RA+ positively selected. The J gene is TRBJ2-7, the V gene TRBV6-5; 10 bases match TRBD1. The CDR3 DNA follows: TGTGCCAGCAAGACCGGGACAGGGGACTTCTACGAGCAGTACTTC. Translation gives CASKTGTGDFYEQYF.